This T cell receptor (beta chain) was recovered during a study of OX40 agonist ivuxolimab in advanced cancers. Study-level points and caveats: Within 6 weeks, CD4+ and CD8+ blood T cells expanded clonally at 0.1 to 3.0 mg/kg. Mean expanded clone counts were higher in CD8+ than CD4+ T cells.

TCRdb's copy holds only in-frame clones and misses some; the assay was immunoSEQ multiplex PCR. This sample yields about 70,000 clones, of which 85% are seen a single time; 5% to 6.5% belongs to the top ten. Systemic immunosuppression or autoimmune disease history was grounds to exclude patients. The sample holds one count of this clone. Its antigen is unidentified. Germline CDR1 is SGDLS and CDR2 is YYNGEE. Trimming left V 0 bases short and J 6 bases short, with 15 bases between. The CDR3 totals 15 residues. The chain combines TRBV9 with TRBJ1-2; D may be TRBD1 (6 bases). The source material was CD4+ or CD8+ T cells sorted from blood, sampled in a trial of the OX40 agonist ivuxolimab. This receptor was taken from an adult with an advanced solid tumor such as melanoma, head and neck, liver or kidney cancer. The CDR3 DNA follows: TGTGCCAGCAGCGTAGGACAGGAGGGATTAGATGGCTACACCTTC. This encodes CASSVGQEGLDGYTF.